A single sample is the source of the 8 T cell receptor beta chains below, sequenced in a study of blood T cell repertoires in COVID-19. Assay: immunoSEQ multiplex PCR; the TCRdb copy retains only in-frame clones and omits some. The table has approximately 310,000 clones, roughly 87% seen once. The specimen was peripheral blood. The receptors derive from a man in his fifties with active or convalescent COVID-19.

This clone has a single count. V usage is TRBV18 and J usage is TRBJ1-1, with D perhaps TRBD1 (5 bases). Germline V gene sequence: CDR1 KGHSH, CDR2 LQKENI. CDR3 length: 15 amino acids. V lost 3 bases and J lost 4, with 15 bases in between. Written as DNA, the CDR3 is TGTGCCAGCTCACCTACGCAGGTGGGGGGCACTGAAGCTTTCTTT. Residues: CASSPTQVGGTEAFF.

The chain joins TRBV4-2 to TRBJ1-3; maybe TRBD1 (5 bases). V was trimmed by 3 bases and J by 2 bases, leaving 11 bases between them. CDR1 LGHNA and CDR2 YNFKEQ come from the germline V gene. The CDR3 sequence is 15 residues long. The CDR3 nucleotides read TGTGCCAGCAGCCAGGGCACAGGTCCTGGAAACACCATATATTTT. This sequence encodes CASSQGTGPGNTIYF.

This rearrangement joins TRBV6-5 to TRBJ1-2; D is perhaps TRBD1 (5 bases). Germline CDR1 MNHEY, CDR2 SVGAGI. Trimming cost V 6 bases and J 6 bases, with 11 bases left between them. The CDR3 runs 12 residues. CDR3 protein: CASREGLDGYTF. For the CDR3, the DNA is TGTGCCAGCAGGGAGGGGCTGGATGGCTACACCTTC.

The chain links TRBV7-2 to TRBJ2-1, with TRBD2 matching 8 bases. The CDR3 runs 15 residues. Trimming at V came to 5 bases and at J to 0 bases, leaving 3 bases not matched to a gene. The germline gives CDR1 SGHTA, CDR2 FQGNSA. The CDR3 loop is CASSPGGDSYNEQFF. In DNA, the CDR3 is TGTGCCAGCAGCCCGGGGGGGGACTCCTACAATGAGCAGTTCTTC. The full variable domain, with the rest looked up from reference TRBV7-2 and TRBJ2-1, is GAGVSQSPSNKVTEKGKDVELRCDPISGHTALYWYRQSLGQGLEFLIYFQGNSAPDKSGLPSDRFSAERTGGSVSTLTIQRTQQEDSAVYLCASSPGGDSYNEQFFGPGTRLTVL.

This chain uses TRBV5-1 with TRBJ1-4, with 7 bases fitting TRBD1. This CDR3 region has 18 residues. Per germline, CDR1 SGHRS and CDR2 YFSETQ. V gave up 0 bases and J gave up 6 bases; unmatched junction bases: 14. In DNA, the CDR3 is TGCGCCAGCAGCTTGGAGGTATCCAGGGGGGTTCTCGATGAAAAACTGTTTTTT. Translating it yields CASSLEVSRGVLDEKLFF.

This chain connects TRBV11-3 to TRBJ2-3; TRBD2 matches at 13 bases. Germline CDR1 is SGHNT and CDR2 is YENEEA. After removal of 4 bases from V and 7 bases from J, the junction contained 8 bases not matched to a gene. The CDR3 spans 16 residues. The CDR3 DNA reads TGTGCCAGCAGCTCGAACATAGGGACTAGCGGGAATACGCAGTATTTT. Residues: CASSSNIGTSGNTQYF.

Concerning this clone: The sample has other DNA sequences that encode this CDR3 too. The chain has TRBV6-5 and TRBJ1-5; weak D call: TRBD1 (5 bases). Looked up from germline, CDR1 is MNHEY and CDR2 is SVGAGI. This CDR3 has 14 amino acids. Trimming cost V 0 bases and J 5 bases, with 8 bases left between them. CDR3 protein: CASSYSGLDQPQHF. Here the CDR3 DNA reads TGTGCCAGCAGTTACTCGGGACTCGATCAGCCCCAGCATTTT.

This clone was seen just once. The same CDR3 can be traced to other DNA sequences in this sample. V and J are TRBV6-5 and TRBJ1-1; D unresolved. This CDR3 has 14 amino acids. V shed 1 base and J shed 1 base, with 7 bases lying between them. Germline loops: CDR1 MNHEY, CDR2 SVGAGI. The CDR3 nucleotides are TGTGCCAGCAGTTACTTTGGAGAGAACACTGAAGCTTTCTTT. Translation: CASSYFGENTEAFF.